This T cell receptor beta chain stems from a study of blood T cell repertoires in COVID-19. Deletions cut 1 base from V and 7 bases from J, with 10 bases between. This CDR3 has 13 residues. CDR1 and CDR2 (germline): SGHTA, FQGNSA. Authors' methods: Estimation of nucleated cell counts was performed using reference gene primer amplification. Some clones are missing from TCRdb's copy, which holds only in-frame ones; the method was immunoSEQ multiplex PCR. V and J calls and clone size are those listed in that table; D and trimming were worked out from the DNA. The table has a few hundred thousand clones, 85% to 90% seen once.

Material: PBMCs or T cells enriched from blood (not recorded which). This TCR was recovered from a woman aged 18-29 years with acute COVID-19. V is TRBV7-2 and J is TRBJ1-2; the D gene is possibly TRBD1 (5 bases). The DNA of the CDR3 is TGTGCCAGCAGCTTAGGGCAGGGACTTGGCTACACCTTC. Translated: CASSLGQGLGYTF. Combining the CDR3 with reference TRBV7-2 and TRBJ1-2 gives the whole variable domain GAGVSQSPSNKVTEKGKDVELRCDPISGHTALYWYRQSLGQGLEFLIYFQGNSAPDKSGLPSDRFSAERTGGSVSTLTIQRTQQEDSAVYLCASSLGQGLGYTFGSGTRLTVV.